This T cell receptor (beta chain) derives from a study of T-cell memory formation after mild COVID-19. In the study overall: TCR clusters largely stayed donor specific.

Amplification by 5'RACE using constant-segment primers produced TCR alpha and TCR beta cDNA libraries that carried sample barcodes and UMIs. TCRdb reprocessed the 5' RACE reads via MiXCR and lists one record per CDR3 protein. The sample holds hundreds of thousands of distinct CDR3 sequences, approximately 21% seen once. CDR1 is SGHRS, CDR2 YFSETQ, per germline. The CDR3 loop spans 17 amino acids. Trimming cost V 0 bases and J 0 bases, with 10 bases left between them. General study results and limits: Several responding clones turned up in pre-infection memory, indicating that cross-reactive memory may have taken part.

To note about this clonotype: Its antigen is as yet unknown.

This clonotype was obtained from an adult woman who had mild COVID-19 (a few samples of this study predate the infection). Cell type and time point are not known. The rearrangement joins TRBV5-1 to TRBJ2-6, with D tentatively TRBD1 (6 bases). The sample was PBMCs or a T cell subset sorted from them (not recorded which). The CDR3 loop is CASSLADRSSGANVLTF. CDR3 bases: TGCGCCAGCAGCTTGGCTGACAGGAGCTCTGGGGCCAACGTCCTGACTTTC.